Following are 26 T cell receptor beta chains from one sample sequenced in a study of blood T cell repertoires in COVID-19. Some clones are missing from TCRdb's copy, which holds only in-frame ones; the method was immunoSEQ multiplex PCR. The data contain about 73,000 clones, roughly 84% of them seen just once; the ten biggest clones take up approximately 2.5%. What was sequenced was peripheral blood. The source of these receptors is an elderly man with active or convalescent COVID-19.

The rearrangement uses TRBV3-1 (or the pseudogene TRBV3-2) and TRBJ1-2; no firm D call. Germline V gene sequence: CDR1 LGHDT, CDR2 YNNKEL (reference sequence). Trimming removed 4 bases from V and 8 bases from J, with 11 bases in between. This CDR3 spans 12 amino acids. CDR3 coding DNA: TGTGCCAGCAGCCTCTTATCGCGGGGCTACACCTTC. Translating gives CASSLLSRGYTF.

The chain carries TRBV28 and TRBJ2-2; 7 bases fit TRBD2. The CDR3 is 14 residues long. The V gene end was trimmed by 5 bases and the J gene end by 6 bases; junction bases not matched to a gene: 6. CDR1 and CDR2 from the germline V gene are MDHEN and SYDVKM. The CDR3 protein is CASSTITSAGELFF. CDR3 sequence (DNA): TGTGCCAGCAGTACTATTACTAGCGCCGGGGAGCTGTTTTTT.

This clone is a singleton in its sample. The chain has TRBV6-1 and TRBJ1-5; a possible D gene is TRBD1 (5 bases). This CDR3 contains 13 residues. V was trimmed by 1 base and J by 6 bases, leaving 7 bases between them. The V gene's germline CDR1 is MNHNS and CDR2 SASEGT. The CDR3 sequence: CASSEGRVQPQHF. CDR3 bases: TGTGCCAGCAGTGAAGGCAGGGTTCAGCCCCAGCATTTT.

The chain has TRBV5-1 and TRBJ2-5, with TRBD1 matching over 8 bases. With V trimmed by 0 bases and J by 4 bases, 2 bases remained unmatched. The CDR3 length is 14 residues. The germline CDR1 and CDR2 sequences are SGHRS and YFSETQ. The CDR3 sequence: CASSLGQGLETQYF. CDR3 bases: TGCGCCAGCAGCTTGGGACAGGGGTTAGAGACCCAGTACTTC. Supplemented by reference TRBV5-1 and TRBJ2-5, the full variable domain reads KAGVTQTPRYLIKTRGQQVTLSCSPISGHRSVSWYQQTPGQGLQFLFEYFSETQRNKGNFPGRFSGRQFSNSRSEMNVSTLELGDSALYLCASSLGQGLETQYFGPGTRLLVL.

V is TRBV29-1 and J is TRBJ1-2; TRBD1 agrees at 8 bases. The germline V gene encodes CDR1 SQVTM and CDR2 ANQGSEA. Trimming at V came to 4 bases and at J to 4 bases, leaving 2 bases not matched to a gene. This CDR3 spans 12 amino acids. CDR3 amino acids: CSVAGTGYGYTF. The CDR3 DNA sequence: TGCAGCGTTGCAGGGACAGGCTATGGCTACACCTTC.

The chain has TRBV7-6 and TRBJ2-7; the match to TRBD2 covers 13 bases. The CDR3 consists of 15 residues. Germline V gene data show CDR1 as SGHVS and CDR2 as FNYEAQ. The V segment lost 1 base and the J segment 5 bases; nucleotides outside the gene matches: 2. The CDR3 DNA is TGTGCCAGCAGCTTAGGGACTAGCGGGAGCAACGAGCAGTACTTC. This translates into CASSLGTSGSNEQYF.

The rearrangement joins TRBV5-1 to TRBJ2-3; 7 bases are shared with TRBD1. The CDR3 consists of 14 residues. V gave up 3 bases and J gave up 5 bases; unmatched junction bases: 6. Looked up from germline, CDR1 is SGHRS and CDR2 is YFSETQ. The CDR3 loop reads CASSSGAGGDTQYF. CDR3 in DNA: TGCGCCAGCAGCTCTGGGGCAGGGGGAGATACGCAGTATTTT. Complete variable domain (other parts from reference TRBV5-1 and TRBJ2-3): KAGVTQTPRYLIKTRGQQVTLSCSPISGHRSVSWYQQTPGQGLQFLFEYFSETQRNKGNFPGRFSGRQFSNSRSEMNVSTLELGDSALYLCASSSGAGGDTQYFGPGTRLTVL.

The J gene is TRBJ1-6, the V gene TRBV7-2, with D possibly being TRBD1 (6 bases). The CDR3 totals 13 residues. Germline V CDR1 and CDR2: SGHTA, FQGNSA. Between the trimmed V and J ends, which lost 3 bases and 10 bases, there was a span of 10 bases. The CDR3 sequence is CASSLDRQSPLHF. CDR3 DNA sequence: TGTGCCAGCAGCTTGGACAGACAGTCACCCCTCCACTTT. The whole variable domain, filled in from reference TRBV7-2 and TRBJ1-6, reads GAGVSQSPSNKVTEKGKDVELRCDPISGHTALYWYRQSLGQGLEFLIYFQGNSAPDKSGLPSDRFSAERTGGSVSTLTIQRTQQEDSAVYLCASSLDRQSPLHFGNGTRLTVT.

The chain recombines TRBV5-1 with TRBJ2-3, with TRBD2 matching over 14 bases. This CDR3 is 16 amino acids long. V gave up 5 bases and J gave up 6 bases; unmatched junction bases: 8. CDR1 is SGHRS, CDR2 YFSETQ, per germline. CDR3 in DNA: TGCGCCAGCAGTAGGACTAGCGGGAGGTATGGGGATACGCAGTATTTT. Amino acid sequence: CASSRTSGRYGDTQYF.

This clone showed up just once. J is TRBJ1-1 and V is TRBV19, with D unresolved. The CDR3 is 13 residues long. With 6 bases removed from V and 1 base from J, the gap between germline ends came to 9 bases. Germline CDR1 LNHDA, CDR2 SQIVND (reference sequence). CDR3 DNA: TGTGCCAGTAGGGACTACCGGAACACTGAAGCTTTCTTT. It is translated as CASRDYRNTEAFF. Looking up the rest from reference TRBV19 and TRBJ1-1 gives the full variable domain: DGGITQSPKYLFRKEGQNVTLSCEQNLNHDAMYWYRQDPGQGLRLIYYSQIVNDFQKGDIAEGYSVSREKKESFPLTVTSAQKNPTAFYLCASRDYRNTEAFFGQGTRLTVV.

The CDR3 protein is CASSISVQGVVETQYF. CDR3 DNA: TGTGCCAGCAGCATAAGTGTACAGGGTGTGGTAGAGACCCAGTACTTC. V is TRBV7-2 and J is TRBJ2-5; D may be TRBD1 (6 bases). This CDR3 has 16 residues. CDR1 is SGHTA, CDR2 FQGNSA, per germline. V gave up 5 bases and J gave up 4 bases, with 20 bases separating them.

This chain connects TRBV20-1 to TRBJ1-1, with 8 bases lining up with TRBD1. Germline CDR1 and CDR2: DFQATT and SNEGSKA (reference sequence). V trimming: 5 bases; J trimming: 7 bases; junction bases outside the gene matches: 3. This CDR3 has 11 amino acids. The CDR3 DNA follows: TGCAGTGCTCTGGGACAGGTTGAAGCTTTCTTT. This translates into CSALGQVEAFF.

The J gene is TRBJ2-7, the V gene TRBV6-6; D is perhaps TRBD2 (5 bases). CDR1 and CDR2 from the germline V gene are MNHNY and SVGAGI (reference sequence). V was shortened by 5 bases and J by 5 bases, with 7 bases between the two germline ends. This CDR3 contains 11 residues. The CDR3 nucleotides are TGTGCCAGCAGTACGAGGGACGAGCAGTACTTC. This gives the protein CASSTRDEQYF.

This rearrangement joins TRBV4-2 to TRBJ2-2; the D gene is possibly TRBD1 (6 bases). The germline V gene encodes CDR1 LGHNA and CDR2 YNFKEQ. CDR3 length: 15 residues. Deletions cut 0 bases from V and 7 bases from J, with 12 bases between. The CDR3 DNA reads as TGTGCCAGCAGCCAAGAGTGGGGGCGTAACGGGGAGCTGTTTTTT. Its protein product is CASSQEWGRNGELFF.

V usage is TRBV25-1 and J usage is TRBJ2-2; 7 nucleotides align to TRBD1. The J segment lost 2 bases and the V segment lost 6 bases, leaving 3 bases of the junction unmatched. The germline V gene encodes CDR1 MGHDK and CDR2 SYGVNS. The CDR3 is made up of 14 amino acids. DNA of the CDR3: TGTGCCAGCAGAAGGGACAGCAACACCGGGGAGCTGTTTTTT. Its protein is CASRRDSNTGELFF.

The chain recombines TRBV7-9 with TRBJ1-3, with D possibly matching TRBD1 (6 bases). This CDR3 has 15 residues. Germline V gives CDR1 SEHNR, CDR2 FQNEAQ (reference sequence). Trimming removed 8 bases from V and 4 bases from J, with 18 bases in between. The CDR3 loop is CASQRSGTRGNTIYF. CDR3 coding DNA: TGTGCCAGCCAGCGATCCGGGACACGGGGAAACACCATATATTTT.

CDR3 region: CASRQLGTWETQYF. Here the CDR3 DNA reads TGTGCCAGCAGGCAGCTAGGAACGTGGGAGACCCAGTACTTC. V gene TRBV27 combines with J gene TRBJ2-5; D is undetermined. Germline assignment: CDR1 MNHEY and CDR2 SMNVEV (reference sequence). The V end was cut by 6 bases, the J end by 5 bases, with 16 bases between. The CDR3 consists of 14 residues.

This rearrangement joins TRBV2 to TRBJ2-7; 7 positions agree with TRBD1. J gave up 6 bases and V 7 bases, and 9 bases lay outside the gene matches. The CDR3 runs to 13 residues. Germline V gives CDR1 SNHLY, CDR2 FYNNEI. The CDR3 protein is CASTIATGAEQYF. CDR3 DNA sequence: TGTGCCAGCACGATAGCTACAGGGGCCGAGCAGTACTTC.

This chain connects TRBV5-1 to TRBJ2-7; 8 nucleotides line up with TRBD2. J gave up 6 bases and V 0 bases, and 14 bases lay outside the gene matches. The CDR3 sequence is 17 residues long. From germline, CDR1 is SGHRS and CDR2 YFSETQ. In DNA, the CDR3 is TGCGCCAGCAGCTTGGGCGGGGCGGGAGGTTCGGATCTCGAGCAGTACTTC. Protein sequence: CASSLGGAGGSDLEQYF.

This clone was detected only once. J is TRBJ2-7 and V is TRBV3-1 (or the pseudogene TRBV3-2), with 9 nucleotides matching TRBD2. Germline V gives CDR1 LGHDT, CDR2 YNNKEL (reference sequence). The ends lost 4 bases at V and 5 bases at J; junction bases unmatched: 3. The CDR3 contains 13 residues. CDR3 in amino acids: CASSRAGGDEQYF. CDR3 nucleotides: TGTGCCAGCAGCCGAGCGGGGGGAGACGAGCAGTACTTC.

The CDR3 spells CASSQDAPGTGESGANVLTF. CDR3 nucleotides: TGTGCCAGCAGCCAAGACGCGCCTGGGACAGGGGAGTCTGGGGCCAACGTCCTGACTTTC. The chain uses TRBV3-1 (or the pseudogene TRBV3-2) and TRBJ2-6; 10 bases are a match to TRBD1. Losses at the gene ends were 0 bases for V and 1 base for J; bases not matched to a gene: 9. CDR1 and CDR2 from the germline V gene are LGHDT and YNNKEL (reference sequence). The CDR3 spans 20 residues.

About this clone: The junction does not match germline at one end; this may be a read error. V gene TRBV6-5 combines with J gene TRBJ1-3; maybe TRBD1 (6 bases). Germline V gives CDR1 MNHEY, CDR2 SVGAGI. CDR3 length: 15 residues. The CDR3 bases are TGTGCCAGCAGCCTCGACAGGAACTCTGGAAGCACCATATATTTT. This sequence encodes CASSLDRNSGSTIYF.

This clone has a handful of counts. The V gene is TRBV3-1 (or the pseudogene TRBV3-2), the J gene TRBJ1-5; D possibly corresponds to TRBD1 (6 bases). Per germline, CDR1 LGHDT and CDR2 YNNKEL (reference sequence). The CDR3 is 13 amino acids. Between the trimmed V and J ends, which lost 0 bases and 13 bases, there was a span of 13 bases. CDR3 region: CASSQEGGHPQHF. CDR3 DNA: TGTGCCAGCAGCCAAGAAGGGGGACACCCTCAGCATTTT.

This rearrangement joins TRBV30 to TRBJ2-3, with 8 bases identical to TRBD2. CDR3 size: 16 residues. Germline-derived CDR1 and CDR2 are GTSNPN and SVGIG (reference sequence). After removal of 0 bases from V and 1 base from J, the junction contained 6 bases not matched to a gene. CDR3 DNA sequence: TGTGCCTGGAGTGTACAAGCGGGAGCGGGCACAGATACGCAGTATTTT. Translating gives CAWSVQAGAGTDTQYF.

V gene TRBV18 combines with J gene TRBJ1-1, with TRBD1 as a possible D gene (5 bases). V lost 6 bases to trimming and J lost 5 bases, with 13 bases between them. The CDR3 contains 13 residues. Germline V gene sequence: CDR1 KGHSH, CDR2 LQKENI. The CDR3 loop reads CASSQGKGTEAFF. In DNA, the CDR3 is TGTGCCAGCTCCCAGGGAAAGGGAACTGAAGCTTTCTTT.

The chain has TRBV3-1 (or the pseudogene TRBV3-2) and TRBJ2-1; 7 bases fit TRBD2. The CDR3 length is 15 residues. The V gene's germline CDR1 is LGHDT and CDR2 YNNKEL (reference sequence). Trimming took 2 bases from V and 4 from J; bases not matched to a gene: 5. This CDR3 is CASSQRGRFYNEQFF. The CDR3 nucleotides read TGTGCCAGCAGCCAACGCGGGAGATTTTACAATGAGCAGTTCTTC.